This is a list of T cell receptor beta chains from one sample in a study of Ad26.COV2.S vaccination and SARS-CoV-2 variants. Method: immunoSEQ multiplex PCR; TCRdb's copy keeps in-frame clones and lacks some. The sample has around 420,000 clones, more than 75% seen once. Sequencing was performed on peripheral blood, taken in a trial of Ad26.COV2.S vaccine versus placebo. The receptors come from a person aged 18-60 years who received the Ad26.COV2.S COVID-19 vaccine or a placebo. CDR3s include the opening cysteine and the closing phenylalanine or tryptophan. Each record gives: V gene, D gene, J gene, CDR3 DNA, CDR3 protein. A D gene is named only where the DNA matches it firmly.

>TRBV6-5|-|TRBJ2-7
TGTGCCAGCAGTTACGGGGTAGCAGGCTACGAGCAGTACTTC
CASSYGVAGYEQYF
>TRBV7-2|-|TRBJ2-3
TGTGCCAGCAGCTTAAGAGGGGACCGCACAGATACGCAGTATTTT
CASSLRGDRTDTQYF
>TRBV5-4|-|TRBJ2-3
TGTGCCAGCAGCTTCGATGGGGGGCCCTCAGATACGCAGTATTTT
CASSFDGGPSDTQYF
>TRBV5-1|-|TRBJ1-4
TGCGCCAGCAGCCCGCAGGGAGCTGCAACTAATGAAAAACTGTTTTTT
CASSPQGAATNEKLFF
>TRBV6-5|-|TRBJ2-2
TGTGCCAGCAGTTACCGCGAAACCGGGGAGCTGTTTTTT
CASSYRETGELFF
>TRBV4-1|TRBD1|TRBJ2-7
TGCGCCAGCAGCCAACCGGGACAGGGCTACTACGAGCAGTACTTC
CASSQPGQGYYEQYF
>TRBV7-9|-|TRBJ2-5
TGTGCCAGCAGCTTAGGGACCCAGTACTTC
CASSLGTQYF
>TRBV19|TRBD1|TRBJ1-1
TGTGCCAGTAGGACAGGGGGTGACACTGAAGCTTTCTTT
CASRTGGDTEAFF
>TRBV28|-|TRBJ1-5
TGTGCCGGCGGCGGAGGAAATCAGCCCCAGCATTTT
CAGGGGNQPQHF
>TRBV11-2|-|TRBJ1-1
TGTGCCAGCAGCTTAGGGGCAGTTGCAAACCCGGAGGACACTGAAGCTTTCTTT
CASSLGAVANPEDTEAFF